Below are 30 T cell receptor beta chains sequenced from a single sample in a study of vaccination effects on CD4 cells after COVID-19. Their specific antigens are unknown. Sequencing was performed with immunoSEQ multiplex PCR; in TCRdb, only in-frame clones are kept and a portion is missing. The sample includes tens of thousands of clones, less than 85% of them seen just once. Researchers isolated CD4+ T cells once roughly ten days of culture had elapsed. The specimen was CD4+ T cells from PBMCs cultured without peptide, collected before COVID-19 vaccination. The receptors stem from a human donor who received a COVID-19 vaccine.

The rearrangement links TRBV12-3 or TRBV12-4 to TRBJ1-6; D uncertain. This CDR3 region has 13 residues. The V end was cut by 6 bases, the J end by 14 bases, with 17 bases between. The CDR3 sequence is CASRRTDSVTLHF. The CDR3, as DNA: TGTGCCAGCAGAAGGACCGATTCAGTGACCCTCCACTTT.

This chain uses TRBV6-5 with TRBJ1-5, with D perhaps TRBD1 (5 bases). This CDR3 is 15 amino acids long. Between the trimmed V and J ends, which lost 0 bases and 6 bases, there was a span of 12 bases. Germline V gives CDR1 MNHEY, CDR2 SVGAGI. CDR3 residues: CASSYSGGVSQPQHF. CDR3 nucleotides: TGTGCCAGCAGTTACTCTGGGGGGGTTAGTCAGCCCCAGCATTTT.

The V gene is TRBV9, the J gene TRBJ2-3; 11 positions agree with TRBD2. The CDR3 extends over 15 amino acids. The junction had 2 bases not matched to a gene; V was cut back by 4 bases and J by 1 base. Germline V CDR1 and CDR2: SGDLS, YYNGEE. CDR3 nucleotide sequence: TGTGCCAGCAGCATACTAGCGGGGGGCACAGATACGCAGTATTTT. Its translation: CASSILAGGTDTQYF.

The chain recombines TRBV5-1 with TRBJ1-4; 7 nucleotides line up with TRBD1. Germline V gives CDR1 SGHRS, CDR2 YFSETQ. After removal of 7 bases from V and 8 bases from J, the junction contained 8 bases not matched to a gene. CDR3 length equals 13 residues. CDR3 in DNA: TGCGCCAGCCGGGGACAGCCGGAGGAAAAACTGTTTTTT. Encoded protein: CASRGQPEEKLFF.

V is TRBV10-1 and J is TRBJ2-3; possible D gene TRBD2, 5 bases. The CDR3 has 16 amino acids. The germline V gene has CDR1 WNHNN and CDR2 SYGVQD (reference sequence). V was trimmed by 0 bases and J by 1 base, leaving 11 bases between them. The CDR3 reads CASSESEVLGTDTQYF. Written as DNA, the CDR3 is TGCGCCAGCAGTGAGTCGGAGGTACTGGGCACAGATACGCAGTATTTT.

This clone showed up just a few times. The rearrangement joins TRBV10-2 to TRBJ1-1; D uncertain. Germline lookup yields CDR1 WSHSY and CDR2 SAAADI. The CDR3 extends over 15 amino acids. V was cut by 5 bases and J by 1 base, with 14 bases left in between. DNA of the CDR3: TGCGCCAGCAGTCTCACCCAGCGGACGAACACTGAAGCTTTCTTT. Translated: CASSLTQRTNTEAFF.

The V gene is TRBV11-3, the J gene TRBJ2-1, with 10 bases identical to TRBD2. The CDR3 runs to 15 residues. With V trimmed by 5 bases and J by 5 bases, 6 bases remained unmatched. Germline CDR1 SGHNT, CDR2 YENEEA. The CDR3 DNA reads TGTGCCAGCAGCCATTTAGCGGGGGGAAACAATGAGCAGTTCTTC. It encodes CASSHLAGGNNEQFF.

This chain joins TRBV18 and TRBJ1-3, with D possibly being TRBD1 (6 bases). The germline gives CDR1 KGHSH, CDR2 LQKENI. Trimming removed 6 bases from V and 6 bases from J, with 21 bases in between. CDR3 size: 16 residues. CDR3 sequence (DNA): TGTGCCAGCTCGCTCGGATGGTCCAGGGGAGAAAACACCATATATTTT. It encodes CASSLGWSRGENTIYF.

The chain links TRBV14 to TRBJ2-1, with D tentatively TRBD1 (6 bases). There are 17 residues in the CDR3. Germline CDR1 is SGHDN and CDR2 is FVKESK. Trimming removed 1 base at V and 4 bases at J, with 17 bases between. CDR3 sequence reads: CASSQGVRGHLYNEQFF. CDR3 sequence (DNA): TGTGCCAGCAGCCAAGGCGTTCGGGGACACTTATACAATGAGCAGTTCTTC.

V and J are TRBV2 and TRBJ2-6; the match to TRBD1 covers 8 bases. The trim removed 1 base at V and 2 bases at J, leaving 4 bases unmatched. The CDR3 runs 17 residues. Germline assignment: CDR1 SNHLY and CDR2 FYNNEI. CDR3 residues: CASSEGTGRAGANVLTF. The CDR3, as DNA: TGTGCCAGCAGTGAAGGGACAGGGAGAGCTGGGGCCAACGTCCTGACTTTC.

The chain carries TRBV3-1 (or the pseudogene TRBV3-2) and TRBJ1-6, with TRBD1 matching over 10 bases. Germline V lookup: CDR1 LGHDT, CDR2 YNNKEL (reference sequence). J was trimmed by 0 bases and V by 5 bases; bases with no gene match: 4. CDR3 size: 17 residues. In nucleotides, the CDR3 is TGTGCCAGCAGCGGGACAGGGGTGAGCTCCTATAATTCACCCCTCCACTTT. The encoded protein is CASSGTGVSSYNSPLHF.

This chain connects TRBV6-2 or TRBV6-3 to TRBJ2-3; 8 bases map to TRBD2. The CDR3 spans 15 residues. V trimming: 6 bases; J trimming: 0 bases; junction bases outside the gene matches: 5. Germline V gene lookup returns CDR1 MNHEY and CDR2 SVGEGT. As DNA, the CDR3 is TGTGCCAGCAGCAGAGCGGGAGCTAGCACAGATACGCAGTATTTT. Protein: CASSRAGASTDTQYF.

V is TRBV5-1 and J is TRBJ1-3; D is possibly TRBD1 (5 bases). CDR1 SGHRS and CDR2 YFSETQ come from the germline V gene. The V end was cut by 4 bases, the J end by 2 bases, with 13 bases between. The CDR3 covers 15 residues. CDR3 DNA: TGCGCCAGCAGCCCCCAGGGAGAAGCTGGAAACACCATATATTTT. It encodes CASSPQGEAGNTIYF.

A note on this clone: Within the sample, other DNA sequences also encode this same CDR3. This chain joins TRBV15 and TRBJ1-4, with a weak D call TRBD1 (5 bases). The length of the CDR3 is 15 residues. The V and J ends lost 0 bases and 5 bases respectively, with 10 bases between them. CDR1 and CDR2 (germline): LNHNV, YYDKDF (reference sequence). CDR3: CATSRDKGNNEKLFF. CDR3 DNA: TGTGCCACCAGCAGAGACAAGGGGAACAATGAAAAACTGTTTTTT.

The chain joins TRBV2 to TRBJ1-6; D not certain. Germline loops: CDR1 SNHLY, CDR2 FYNNEI. V was cut by 5 bases and J by 0 bases, with 11 bases left in between. The length of the CDR3 is 16 residues. CDR3 sequence: CASSKDGVSYNSPLHF. The CDR3, as DNA: TGTGCCAGCAGTAAGGACGGGGTCTCCTATAATTCACCCCTCCACTTT.

This CDR3 reads CASSLVVQNEQFF. In nucleotides, the CDR3 is TGTGCCAGCAGTTTAGTCGTCCAAAATGAGCAGTTCTTC. V usage is TRBV12-3 or TRBV12-4 and J usage is TRBJ2-1; no clear D. V lost 1 base and J lost 7, with 8 bases in between. The CDR3 spans 13 residues.

The V gene is TRBV12-3 or TRBV12-4, the J gene TRBJ1-1; D remains ambiguous. CDR3 length equals 13 residues. The ends were cut back, 3 bases at V and 10 bases at J, with 15 bases in the middle. CDR3 bases: TGTGCCAGCAGTTTGACTGGCGTCTGGAGAGCTTTCTTT. Translation: CASSLTGVWRAFF.

This clone qualifies as large. V usage is TRBV27 and J usage is TRBJ1-2; 8 bases agree with TRBD1. The CDR3 is 13 residues long. V was clipped by 6 bases and J by 6 bases; unmatched bases: 6. The germline V gene encodes CDR1 MNHEY and CDR2 SMNVEV (reference sequence). Written as DNA, the CDR3 is TGTGCCAGCAGCCTCAGGGGGCAGGATGGCTACACCTTC. Residues: CASSLRGQDGYTF.

To note about this clone: The sample has other DNA sequences that encode this CDR3 too. The rearrangement links TRBV5-1 to TRBJ2-5; 11 bases map to TRBD2. J lost 2 bases, V lost 0 bases, and 3 bases had no gene match. The CDR3 has 16 amino acids. Germline CDR1 and CDR2: SGHRS and YFSETQ. The CDR3 sequence: CASSLEPSGGQETQYF. CDR3 nucleotides: TGCGCCAGCAGCTTGGAGCCTAGCGGGGGGCAAGAGACCCAGTACTTC.

This chain joins TRBV9 and TRBJ2-3; D ambiguous. This CDR3 is built from 15 residues. CDR1 and CDR2 (germline): SGDLS, YYNGEE. Deletions cut 0 bases from V and 3 bases from J, with 11 bases between. The CDR3, as DNA: TGTGCCAGCAGCGTAGAGGGTCAGATGACAGATACGCAGTATTTT. Translation: CASSVEGQMTDTQYF.

This clone appeared once. The chain recombines TRBV5-1 with TRBJ1-1; 8 nucleotides agree with TRBD1. Per germline, CDR1 SGHRS and CDR2 YFSETQ. V shed 4 bases, J shed 5 bases, and the junction held 7 bases outside the gene matches. This CDR3 has 14 residues. The CDR3 bases are TGCGCCAGCAGCGTACAAACAGGGGGGACTGAAGCTTTCTTT. Its translation is CASSVQTGGTEAFF.

The gene calls are TRBV10-2 and TRBJ1-3, with 8 positions matching TRBD1. Trimming took 1 base from V and 0 from J; bases not matched to a gene: 8. CDR3 length equals 18 residues. Germline CDR1 WSHSY, CDR2 SAAADI. The CDR3: CASSEWNRGSLSGNTIYF. CDR3 coding DNA: TGCGCCAGCAGTGAGTGGAACAGGGGGTCCCTCTCTGGAAACACCATATATTTT.

The chain recombines TRBV7-9 with TRBJ1-1; D is unclear. CDR1 is SEHNR and CDR2 is FQNEAQ in the germline V gene (reference sequence). The CDR3 is 13 residues long. Trimming left V 2 bases short and J 0 bases short, with 4 bases between. CDR3 loop: CASSLQLNTEAFF. Here the CDR3 DNA reads TGTGCCAGCAGCTTACAGCTGAACACTGAAGCTTTCTTT.

The chain carries TRBV5-1 and TRBJ2-7, with TRBD2 identical over 14 bases. The germline V gene has CDR1 SGHRS and CDR2 YFSETQ. V shed 5 bases and J 5 bases; nucleotides not matched to a gene: 6. The CDR3 is made up of 15 amino acids. CDR3 DNA sequence: TGCGCCAGCAGGACTAGCGGGAGGGTCGTGGACGAGCAGTACTTC. The encoded protein is CASRTSGRVVDEQYF. The full variable domain, in which reference TRBV5-1 and TRBJ2-7 provide the parts outside the CDR3, is KAGVTQTPRYLIKTRGQQVTLSCSPISGHRSVSWYQQTPGQGLQFLFEYFSETQRNKGNFPGRFSGRQFSNSRSEMNVSTLELGDSALYLCASRTSGRVVDEQYFGPGTRLTVT.

The rearrangement links TRBV3-1 (or the pseudogene TRBV3-2) to TRBJ2-7, with TRBD2 matching 10 bases. The germline CDR1 and CDR2 sequences are LGHDT and YNNKEL (reference sequence). The CDR3 loop spans 16 amino acids. After removal of 4 bases from V and 7 bases from J, the junction contained 13 bases not matched to a gene. CDR3 nucleotides: TGTGCCAGCAGCCCCCTCGGGGGACTAGCGCTGGATGAGCAGTACTTC. It translates to CASSPLGGLALDEQYF.

Written as DNA, the CDR3 is TGTGCCAGCAGCCAGGACAATTACTATGGCTACACCTTC. Protein product: CASSQDNYYGYTF. This chain connects TRBV7-8 to TRBJ1-2; D possibly corresponds to TRBD1 (5 bases). CDR3 length: 13 residues. Germline-derived CDR1 and CDR2 are SGHVS and FQNEAQ. The V end lost 5 bases, the J end lost 3 bases, and 10 bases lay between the germline ends. Full variable domain (remainder filled in from reference TRBV7-8 and TRBJ1-2): GAGVSQSPRYKVAKRGQDVALRCDPISGHVSLFWYQQALGQGPEFLTYFQNEAQLDKSGLPSDRFFAERPEGSVSTLKIQRTQQEDSAVYLCASSQDNYYGYTFGSGTRLTVV.

The table lists this clone with a few counts. The chain links TRBV19 to TRBJ2-3; no definite D call. V was trimmed by 3 bases and J by 1 base, leaving 2 bases between them. Germline V CDR1 and CDR2: LNHDA, SQIVND (reference sequence). The CDR3 has 12 amino acids. CDR3: CASSMGTDTQYF. DNA of the CDR3: TGTGCCAGTAGTATGGGCACAGATACGCAGTATTTT.

The chain links TRBV12-3 or TRBV12-4 to TRBJ2-5; D ambiguous. The CDR3 sequence is 13 residues long. Trimming left V 4 bases short and J 4 bases short, with 10 bases between. The CDR3 bases are TGTGCCAGCAGTTCGAATAGTGTAGAGACCCAGTACTTC. The encoded protein is CASSSNSVETQYF.

The V and J genes are TRBV25-1 and TRBJ1-5; no reliable D call. Trimming removed 10 bases from V and 6 bases from J, with 7 bases in between. Germline CDR1 reads MGHDK; CDR2 reads SYGVNS. This CDR3 is built from 10 residues. The CDR3 bases are TGTGCCACGCCTGCTCAGCCCCAGCATTTT. Translating it yields CATPAQPQHF.

The chain combines TRBV3-1 (or the pseudogene TRBV3-2) with TRBJ1-2; D may be TRBD1 (6 bases). The CDR3 runs 15 residues. Trimming stripped 4 bases from V and 4 bases from J, with 16 bases between. CDR1 is LGHDT and CDR2 is YNNKEL in the germline V gene (reference sequence). The CDR3 DNA sequence: TGTGCCAGCAGCCGGGGGGCAGAGCAGATCTATGGCTACACCTTC. This codes for CASSRGAEQIYGYTF.